This T cell receptor (beta chain) was recovered during a study of blood T cell repertoires in COVID-19 (dated by TCRdb to 2018 to 2021). For context, the study as a whole: Samples covering the acute and convalescent phases of COVID-19 were provided by collaborators in the United States, Italy and Spain. HLA class I and class II types, where available, came from metadata supplied by the sample provider rather than from assay-based typing. The dataset comprised deeply sampled blood TCRbeta repertoires from subjects exposed to, actively infected with, or recovered from COVID-19. The material from the prospective study consisted of cDNA or gDNA derived from T cells, B-cell-depleted T cells, or PBMCs. Samples came from the ongoing ImmuneRACE study (first 160 participants) plus 1,254 subjects from 6 global collaborators. A de-identified subject ID, COVID-19 status, age in years and sex were almost always included in the sample metadata. The repertoires were released in a freely available public database meant as a resource for research on the immune response to SARS-CoV-2. Study-wide findings and limitations: How much clinical and demographic metadata was included differed by source and by participant, and the metadata was provided uncurated.

TCRbeta CDR3 regions were amplified from genomic DNA by means of the immunoSEQ Assay, a bias-controlled multiplex PCR. Processing in the source paper ran as follows. Nucleated cell counts per sample were estimated from amplification of reference gene primers within the assay. To quantify the absolute abundance of each unique TCRbeta CDR3 rearrangement, sequence reads were collapsed and filtered. For each sample, productive Simpson clonality was calculated by taking the square root of Simpson's diversity index across productive rearrangements. Here the immuneACCESS table is served through TCRdb, limited to in-frame sequences with V and J called. Missing clones are a known gap in these copies; in checked studies unresolved V genes cover under half, and the rest lacks a known reason. V and J calls and clone size come straight from that table; D and trimming were deduced from the DNA. The sample table records roughly 210,000 clones; around 89% of these occur just once. In total, the top ten clones hold less than 2% of the sample.

Collaborating institutions collected whole blood in K2EDTA tubes following their own protocols. For TCRbeta analysis, collaborators shipped samples as frozen whole blood, isolated PBMCs, or DNA extracted from either of those sample types. To note about this clone: Its recognized antigen is unknown. No clone much larger than this one lies a single base away; base qualities are absent.

The sequencing sample was made of peripheral blood. This receptor was obtained from a man between 65 and 85 years old with acute or convalescent COVID-19.

The CDR3 region has the sequence CASSYGAANTGELFF. The DNA sequence reads TGTGCCAGCAGTTATGGGGCGGCGAACACCGGGGAGCTGTTTTTT. This chain is built from TRBV27 and TRBJ2-2; a tentative D call is TRBD1 (5 bases match). From the germline V gene (reference sequence), CDR1 is MNHEY and CDR2 is SMNVEV. V drops 4 bases and J drops 0 bases, leaving 9 bases in between. Reading from cysteine to phenylalanine, the CDR3 counts 15 amino acids. Left in the record is the CDR3 DNA by itself, 45 bases read in frame from the first base.